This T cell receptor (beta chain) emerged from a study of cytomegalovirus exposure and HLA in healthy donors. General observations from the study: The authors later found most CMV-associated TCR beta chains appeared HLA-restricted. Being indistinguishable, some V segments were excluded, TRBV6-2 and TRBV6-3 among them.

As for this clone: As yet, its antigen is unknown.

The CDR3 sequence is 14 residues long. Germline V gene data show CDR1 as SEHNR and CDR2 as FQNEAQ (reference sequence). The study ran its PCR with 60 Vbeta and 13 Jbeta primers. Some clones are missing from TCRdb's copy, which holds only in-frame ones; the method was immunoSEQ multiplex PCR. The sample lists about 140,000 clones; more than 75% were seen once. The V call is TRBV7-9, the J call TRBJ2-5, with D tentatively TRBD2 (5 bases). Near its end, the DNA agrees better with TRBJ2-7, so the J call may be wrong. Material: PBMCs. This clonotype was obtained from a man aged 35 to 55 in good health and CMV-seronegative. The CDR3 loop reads CASSPPDFSYEQYF. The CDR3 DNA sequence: TGTGCCAGCAGCCCGCCGGACTTCTCCTACGAGCAGTACTTC.